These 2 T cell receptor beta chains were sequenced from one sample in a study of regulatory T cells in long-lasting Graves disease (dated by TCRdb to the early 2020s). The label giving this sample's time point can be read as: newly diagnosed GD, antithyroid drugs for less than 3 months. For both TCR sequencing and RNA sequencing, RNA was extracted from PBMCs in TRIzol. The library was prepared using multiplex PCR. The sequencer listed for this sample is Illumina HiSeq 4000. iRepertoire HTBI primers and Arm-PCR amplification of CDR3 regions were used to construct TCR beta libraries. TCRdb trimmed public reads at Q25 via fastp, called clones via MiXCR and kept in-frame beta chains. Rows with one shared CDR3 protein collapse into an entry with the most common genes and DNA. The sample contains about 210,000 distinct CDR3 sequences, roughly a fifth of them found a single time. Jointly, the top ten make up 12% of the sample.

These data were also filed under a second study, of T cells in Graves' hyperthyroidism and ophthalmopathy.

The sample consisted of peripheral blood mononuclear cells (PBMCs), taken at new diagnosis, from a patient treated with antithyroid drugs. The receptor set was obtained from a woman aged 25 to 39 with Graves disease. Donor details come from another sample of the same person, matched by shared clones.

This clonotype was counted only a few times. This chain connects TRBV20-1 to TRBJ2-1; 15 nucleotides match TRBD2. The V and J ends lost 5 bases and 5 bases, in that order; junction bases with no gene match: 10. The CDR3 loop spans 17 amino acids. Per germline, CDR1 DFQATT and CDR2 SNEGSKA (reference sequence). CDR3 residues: CSALGLAGGGGNNEQFF. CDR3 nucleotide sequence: TGCAGTGCTCTGGGACTAGCGGGAGGAGGCGGCAACAATGAGCAGTTCTTC.

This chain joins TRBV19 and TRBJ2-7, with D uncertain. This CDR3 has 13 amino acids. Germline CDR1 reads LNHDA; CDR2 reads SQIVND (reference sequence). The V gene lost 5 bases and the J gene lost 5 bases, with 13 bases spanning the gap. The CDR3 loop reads CASSRAPDHEQYF. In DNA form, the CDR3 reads TGTGCCAGTAGTCGGGCCCCCGACCACGAGCAGTACTTC.